The 26 T cell receptor beta chains given below trace back to one sample, sequenced in a study of cytomegalovirus exposure and HLA in healthy donors. This PCR relied on a set of 60 Vbeta primers and 13 Jbeta primers. Sequencing used immunoSEQ multiplex PCR; TCRdb keeps in-frame clones, though not all of them. The sample lists approximately 70,000 clones; around 69% were seen once. The sequenced sample consisted of PBMCs. The receptors originated from a human donor in good health.

This rearrangement joins TRBV13 to TRBJ2-6; D is ambiguous. CDR3 length: 16 residues. Trimming cost V 1 base and J 0 bases, with 7 bases left between them. CDR1 is PRHDT and CDR2 is FYEKMQ in the germline V gene (reference sequence). The CDR3 sequence is CASSLEVSSGANVLTF. The CDR3 nucleotides read TGTGCCAGCAGCTTAGAAGTCAGCTCTGGGGCCAACGTCCTGACTTTC.

The chain is built from TRBV29-1 and TRBJ1-1; TRBD1 agrees at 8 bases. CDR3 length: 16 amino acids. The V segment lost 5 bases and the J segment 1 base; nucleotides outside the gene matches: 12. The germline V gene encodes CDR1 SQVTM and CDR2 ANQGSEA. The CDR3 loop is CSVKGGVQGANTEAFF. The CDR3, as DNA: TGCAGCGTTAAAGGGGGGGTCCAGGGGGCGAACACTGAAGCTTTCTTT. Full variable domain (rest looked up from reference TRBV29-1 and TRBJ1-1): SAVISQKPSRDICQRGTSLTIQCQVDSQVTMMFWYRQQPGQSLTLIATANQGSEATYESGFVIDKFPISRPNLTFSTLTVSNMSPEDSSIYLCSVKGGVQGANTEAFFGQGTRLTVV.

The chain has TRBV6-5 and TRBJ2-7; TRBD2 aligns across 7 bases. The trim removed 2 bases at V and 4 bases at J, leaving 5 bases unmatched. The CDR3 runs 14 residues. Germline CDR1 is MNHEY and CDR2 is SVGAGI. CDR3 in amino acids: CASSYRRGGYEQYF. The CDR3 DNA sequence: TGTGCCAGCAGTTACAGGCGGGGAGGGTACGAGCAGTACTTC.

V is TRBV5-1 and J is TRBJ1-5; 8 bases fit TRBD1. The germline gives CDR1 SGHRS, CDR2 YFSETQ. CDR3 size: 13 residues. After removal of 3 bases from V and 7 bases from J, the junction contained 3 bases not matched to a gene. The DNA for the CDR3 is TGCGCCAGCAGCTACGGACAGGGACAGCCCCAGCATTTT. Its protein is CASSYGQGQPQHF.

In its sample, this clone was seen once. The chain employs TRBV19 and TRBJ2-6; TRBD1 agrees at 8 bases. CDR3 length: 17 residues. The junction had 6 bases not matched to a gene; V was cut back by 5 bases and J by 0 bases. Per the germline V gene, CDR1 is LNHDA and CDR2 is SQIVND (reference sequence). The CDR3 region has the DNA TGTGCCAGTAGTGCCGGGACAGGATTCTCTGGGGCCAACGTCCTGACTTTC. This translates into CASSAGTGFSGANVLTF.

For the CDR3, the DNA is TGTGCCAGAAGCTTAGCCTCAGGGGACTCCTACGAGCAGTACTTC. It translates to CARSLASGDSYEQYF. The chain couples TRBV7-5 to TRBJ2-7; TRBD1 was called by the table and not checked on the DNA. TRBV7-5 is noted as a pseudogene. The CDR3 is 15 residues long.

The rearrangement joins TRBV28 to TRBJ1-5; no reliable D call. The length of the CDR3 is 15 residues. Trimming took off 7 bases at V and 0 bases at J, with 13 bases between the two ends. Germline CDR1 reads MDHEN; CDR2 reads SYDVKM. CDR3 nucleotide sequence: TGTGCCAGCATAAGCGGCATATATAGCAATCAGCCCCAGCATTTT. Encoded protein: CASISGIYSNQPQHF.

V and J are TRBV5-1 and TRBJ2-1; TRBD2 agrees at 9 bases. Trimming at V came to 3 bases and at J to 5 bases, leaving 6 bases not matched to a gene. Germline CDR1 is SGHRS and CDR2 is YFSETQ. The CDR3 consists of 15 residues. The CDR3 is CASSSLAGTHNEQFF. As DNA, the CDR3 is TGCGCCAGCAGCTCCCTAGCGGGAACACACAATGAGCAGTTCTTC.

In DNA form, the CDR3 reads TGTGCCAGCAGTGACTTAACCGGGACAGGAGGAGAGACCCAGTACTTC. It specifies CASSDLTGTGGETQYF. V and J are TRBV25-1 and TRBJ2-5; 8 nucleotides align to TRBD1. The CDR3 is made up of 16 amino acids. Germline V gene lookup returns CDR1 MGHDK and CDR2 SYGVNS. The V segment lost 3 bases and the J segment 4 bases; nucleotides outside the gene matches: 10.

The J gene is TRBJ1-5, the V gene TRBV7-8; D is unclear. Germline V CDR1 and CDR2: SGHVS, FQNEAQ. V lost 1 base, J lost 5 bases, and 6 bases lay in between. There are 13 residues in the CDR3. The CDR3: CASSLVRDQPQHF. The CDR3 coding sequence is TGTGCCAGCAGCTTAGTACGCGATCAGCCCCAGCATTTT.

The chain links TRBV6-1 to TRBJ1-4, with 9 bases that match TRBD1. The CDR3 has 13 amino acids. With V trimmed by 8 bases and J by 6 bases, 4 bases remained unmatched. Per germline, CDR1 MNHNS and CDR2 SASEGT. CDR3 region: CASGGQGHEKLFF. As DNA, the CDR3 is TGTGCCAGCGGGGGACAGGGTCATGAAAAACTGTTTTTT.

J is TRBJ2-7 and V is TRBV7-8, with 8 bases fitting TRBD2. CDR3 size: 16 residues. With V trimmed by 1 base and J by 4 bases, 9 bases remained unmatched. Germline CDR1 SGHVS, CDR2 FQNEAQ. The CDR3 DNA follows: TGTGCCAGCAGCTTAGTTCCGACGGGAGGGAGGTACGAGCAGTACTTC. Amino acid sequence: CASSLVPTGGRYEQYF.

The genes are TRBV7-9 and TRBJ2-7; 8 positions agree with TRBD2. J lost 1 base, V lost 5 bases, and 10 bases had no gene match. There are 16 residues in the CDR3. CDR1 and CDR2 (germline): SEHNR, FQNEAQ (reference sequence). The chain's CDR3 is CASSVAGAGGSYEQYF. The DNA of the CDR3 is TGTGCCAGCAGCGTGGCGGGGGCGGGAGGATCCTACGAGCAGTACTTC.

V is TRBV15 and J is TRBJ2-7, with 8 bases fitting TRBD1. The germline V gene has CDR1 LNHNV and CDR2 YYDKDF (reference sequence). This CDR3 has 15 residues. V shed 4 bases, J shed 3 bases, and the junction held 8 bases outside the gene matches. As DNA, the CDR3 is TGTGCCACCAGCATGGAGGAACAGGGGGACTACGAGCAGTACTTC. It codes for CATSMEEQGDYEQYF.

The chain has TRBV18 and TRBJ1-2, with D perhaps TRBD1 (5 bases). The germline V gene has CDR1 KGHSH and CDR2 LQKENI. V was clipped by 4 bases and J by 3 bases, with 12 bases between them. CDR3 length equals 14 residues. CDR3 sequence (DNA): TGTGCCAGCTCACTATCAGACAGCCACTATGGCTACACCTTC. Translated: CASSLSDSHYGYTF.

This clone came up a few times. The same CDR3 arises from other DNA sequences in this sample as well. V usage is TRBV5-1 and J usage is TRBJ2-1; TRBD2 might be the D (6 bases). The CDR3 is 13 residues long. Per the germline V gene, CDR1 is SGHRS and CDR2 is YFSETQ. Trimming took 0 bases from V and 7 from J, leaving 8 bases between them. CDR3 amino acids: CASSLEAGNEQFF. The CDR3 DNA reads TGCGCCAGCAGCTTGGAGGCGGGGAATGAGCAGTTCTTC.

This clone was detected a few times. The V call is TRBV5-1, the J call TRBJ2-1, with D perhaps matching TRBD2 (6 bases). Trimming removed 5 bases at V and 0 bases at J, with 12 bases between. The CDR3 extends over 15 amino acids. In germline, CDR1 is SGHRS, CDR2 YFSETQ. In DNA form, the CDR3 reads TGCGCCAGCAGGTTGACGGGAGCCTCCTACAATGAGCAGTTCTTC. Amino acid sequence: CASRLTGASYNEQFF.

This clone was found once. CDR3 nucleotide sequence: TGTGCCAGCAGCTTCGACAGGAACACTGAAGCTTTCTTT. It specifies CASSFDRNTEAFF. This rearrangement joins TRBV5-4 to TRBJ1-1, with D maybe TRBD1 (5 bases). Germline V lookup: CDR1 SGHNT, CDR2 YYREEE (reference sequence). The CDR3 length is 13 residues. V was cut by 2 bases and J by 1 base, with 6 bases left in between. The full variable domain, in which reference TRBV5-4 and TRBJ1-1 provide the parts outside the CDR3, is ETGVTQSPTHLIKTRGQQVTLRCSSQSGHNTVSWYQQALGQGPQFIFQYYREEENGRGNFPPRFSGLQFPNYSSELNVNALELDDSALYLCASSFDRNTEAFFGQGTRLTVV.

This chain connects TRBV9 to TRBJ1-1; the D gene is possibly TRBD1 (5 bases). Trimming removed 4 bases at V and 1 base at J, with 8 bases between. Germline CDR1 and CDR2: SGDLS and YYNGEE. The CDR3 has 13 residues. The CDR3 nucleotides read TGTGCCAGCAGCCTCACAGGGAACACTGAAGCTTTCTTT. Translation: CASSLTGNTEAFF.

This clone has just one count. The genes are TRBV5-6 and TRBJ2-3; 11 positions agree with TRBD2. Per germline, CDR1 SGHDT and CDR2 YYEEEE. There are 18 residues in the CDR3. V lost 4 bases, J lost 2 bases, and 12 bases stayed unmatched. CDR3 in DNA: TGTGCCAGCAGCCAAATTATCGGGACTAGCGGTTACACAGATACGCAGTATTTT. It yields the protein CASSQIIGTSGYTDTQYF. Filled out from reference TRBV5-6 and TRBJ2-3, the complete variable domain reads DAGVTQSPTHLIKTRGQQVTLRCSPKSGHDTVSWYQQALGQGPQFIFQYYEEEERQRGNFPDRFSGHQFPNYSSELNVNALLLGDSALYLCASSQIIGTSGYTDTQYFGPGTRLTVL.

The DNA for the CDR3 is TGTGCCAGCAGCTCTCCAAGGGGACAGGGGGGGAACACTGAAGCTTTCTTT. It encodes CASSSPRGQGGNTEAFF. The chain combines TRBV11-3 with TRBJ1-1, with 11 bases matching TRBD1. The CDR3 extends over 17 amino acids. CDR1 is SGHNT and CDR2 is YENEEA in the germline V gene. V lost 4 bases, J lost 1 base, and 8 bases stayed unmatched.

This clone was found a few times. V is TRBV7-8 and J is TRBJ2-7; 9 bases fit TRBD1. The CDR3 covers 14 residues. The J segment lost 3 bases and the V segment lost 1 base, leaving 1 base of the junction unmatched. From germline, CDR1 is SGHVS and CDR2 FQNEAQ. For the CDR3, the DNA is TGTGCCAGCAGCTTAGTGGGACAGGGCTACGAGCAGTACTTC. Protein sequence: CASSLVGQGYEQYF.

The chain uses TRBV5-4 and TRBJ1-1; a weak D match, TRBD1 (5 bases). The CDR3 length is 14 residues. Germline V gives CDR1 SGHNT, CDR2 YYREEE (reference sequence). Trimming cost V 5 bases and J 4 bases, with 15 bases left between them. This chain's CDR3 is CASRPGLDSTEAFF. DNA of the CDR3: TGTGCCAGCAGACCAGGGCTGGATAGCACTGAAGCTTTCTTT.

The gene calls are TRBV28 and TRBJ1-1, with TRBD1 matching over 7 bases. J lost 1 base, V lost 6 bases, and 8 bases had no gene match. CDR3 length: 15 residues. The germline gives CDR1 MDHEN, CDR2 SYDVKM. The CDR3 bases are TGTGCCAGCAGGATCAGGGGACAGCAGAACACTGAAGCTTTCTTT. Protein sequence: CASRIRGQQNTEAFF.

The chain recombines TRBV9 with TRBJ2-7, with 11 bases aligning to TRBD2. Germline V gene sequence: CDR1 SGDLS, CDR2 YYNGEE. This CDR3 is built from 15 residues. Losses at the gene ends were 3 bases for V and 1 base for J; bases not matched to a gene: 3. The CDR3 DNA is TGTGCCAGCAGCGCTAGCGGGAGGCCTTCCTACGAGCAGTACTTC. This translates into CASSASGRPSYEQYF.

The J gene is TRBJ2-1, the V gene TRBV19; 9 positions agree with TRBD1. V dropped 6 bases and J dropped 5; count of bases not matched to a gene: 8. The CDR3 spans 15 residues. In germline, CDR1 is LNHDA, CDR2 SQIVND (reference sequence). CDR3 nucleotide sequence: TGTGCCAGTAGATACGACAGGGGGAAGAACAATGAGCAGTTCTTC. Protein: CASRYDRGKNNEQFF.